The clone carrying this T cell receptor beta chain occurred a few times. The antigen remains undetermined. An end of the junction differs from the germline gene, which may be a read error. Preparation of the TCRbeta library was carried out with unique molecular identifiers. Each CDR3 protein is one row after TCRdb ran MiXCR on the PCR reads. The data hold 200,000 to 250,000 distinct CDR3 sequences, with roughly 8% observed a single time. The data were taken from a study of T-cell reconstitution after alpha-beta-depleted transplantation in children. Broader study findings: Several patients had high TCRbeta diversity at day 60; it came from surviving recipient T cells and thymic progenitors. Most T-cell counts and diversity one year after the transplant came from T cells that were newly produced. Several hundred expanded graft clones reportedly gave rise to the alpha-beta T cells present about two months after transplant.

Looked up from germline, CDR1 is LGHDT and CDR2 is YNNKEL (reference sequence). The CDR3 is made up of 15 amino acids. The V gene is TRBV3-1, the J gene TRBJ1-1; D not resolved. The sequence derives from a male patient aged 5 to 17 who had a stem cell transplant for acute lymphoblastic leukemia, so the T cells may come from the graft donor. The sequenced sample was PBMCs, mostly from graft donor cells, obtained 180 days after TCRalphabeta/CD19-depleted stem cell transplant. In nucleotides, the CDR3 is TGTGCCACCAGCCCCACCCCGGGGTTATTCACTGAAGCTTTCTTT. Its protein product is CATSPTPGLFTEAFF.